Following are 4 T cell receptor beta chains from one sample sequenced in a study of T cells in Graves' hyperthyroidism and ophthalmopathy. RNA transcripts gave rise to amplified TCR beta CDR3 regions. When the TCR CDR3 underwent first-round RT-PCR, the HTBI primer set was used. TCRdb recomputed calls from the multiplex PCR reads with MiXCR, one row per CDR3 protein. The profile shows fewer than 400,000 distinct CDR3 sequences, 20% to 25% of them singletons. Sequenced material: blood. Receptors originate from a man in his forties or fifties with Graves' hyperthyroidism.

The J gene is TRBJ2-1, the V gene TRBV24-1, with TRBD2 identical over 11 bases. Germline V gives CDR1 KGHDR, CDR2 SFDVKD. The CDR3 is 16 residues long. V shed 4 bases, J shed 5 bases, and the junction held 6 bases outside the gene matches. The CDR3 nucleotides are TGTGCCACCAGTGAAAGTTCTAGCGGGAGGAACAATGAGCAGTTCTTC. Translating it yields CATSESSSGRNNEQFF.

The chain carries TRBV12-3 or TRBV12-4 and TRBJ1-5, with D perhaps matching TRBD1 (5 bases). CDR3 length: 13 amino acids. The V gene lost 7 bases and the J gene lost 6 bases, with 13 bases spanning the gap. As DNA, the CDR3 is TGTGCCAGCACCTGGGGGACCCTTCAGCCCCAGCATTTT. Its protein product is CASTWGTLQPQHF.

CDR3 sequence: CASSRDSNNEQFF. In DNA form, the CDR3 reads TGTGCCAGTAGCAGGGACAGCAACAATGAGCAGTTCTTC. The rearrangement joins TRBV19 to TRBJ2-1, with 7 bases matching TRBD1. V was pared by 6 bases and J by 5 bases, with 4 bases of the junction left unmatched. This CDR3 has 13 residues. Germline CDR1 LNHDA, CDR2 SQIVND (reference sequence).

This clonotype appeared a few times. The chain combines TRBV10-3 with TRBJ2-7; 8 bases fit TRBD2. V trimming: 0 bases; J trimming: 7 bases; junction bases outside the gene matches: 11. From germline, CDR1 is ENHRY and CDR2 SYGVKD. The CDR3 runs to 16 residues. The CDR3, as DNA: TGTGCCATCAGTGAGTCGGAAGCGGGAGTCCCGGGGGAGCAGTACTTC. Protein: CAISESEAGVPGEQYF.